A selection of T cell receptor beta chains follows, all from one sample in a study of T cell changes during pregnancy in multiple sclerosis. Measured with immunoSEQ multiplex PCR; TCRdb has only the in-frame clones, and not every one. Of 55,000 to 65,000 clones listed, just under 95% are singletons. Sequences were derived from CD4+ T cells from peripheral blood mononuclear cells, sampled before pregnancy. These receptors were taken from a female donor with multiple sclerosis, enrolled in a pregnancy study. CDR3s include the opening cysteine and the closing phenylalanine or tryptophan. The order of the fields is V gene, D gene, clone size, J gene, CDR3 protein, CDR3 DNA. D genes are given only for firm matches. Clone size appears in some rows only: once, few, many, or a class for an expanded clone.

v_gene: TRBV4-2
d_gene: .
abundance: .
j_gene: TRBJ2-2
CDR3aa: CASSHTLTGTLNTGELFF
CDR3nt: TGTGCCAGCAGCCACACCCTGACCGGGACTTTGAACACCGGGGAGCTGTTTTTT

v_gene: TRBV7-7
d_gene: .
abundance: few
j_gene: TRBJ2-1
CDR3aa: CASSPDSFGEQFF
CDR3nt: TGTGCTAGCAGCCCTGACAGCTTCGGGGAGCAGTTCTTC

v_gene: TRBV7-3
d_gene: TRBD2
abundance: .
j_gene: TRBJ2-1
CDR3aa: CASSQTGLAAQEQFF
CDR3nt: TGTGCCAGCAGCCAGACGGGACTAGCTGCGCAGGAGCAGTTCTTC

v_gene: TRBV14
d_gene: .
abundance: .
j_gene: TRBJ1-1
CDR3aa: CASSPPHYYHTLNTEAFF
CDR3nt: TGTGCCAGCAGCCCCCCCCATTACTACCATACCCTGAACACTGAAGCTTTCTTT

v_gene: TRBV11-2
d_gene: .
abundance: .
j_gene: TRBJ1-4
CDR3aa: CASSPITGGIREKLFF
CDR3nt: TGTGCCAGCAGCCCTATAACGGGGGGAATAAGGGAAAAACTGTTTTTT

v_gene: TRBV5-1
d_gene: .
abundance: .
j_gene: TRBJ2-2
CDR3aa: CASSLGQLVTAGELFF
CDR3nt: TGCGCCAGCAGCCTTGGACAGCTCGTAACTGCCGGGGAGCTGTTTTTT

v_gene: TRBV15
d_gene: .
abundance: .
j_gene: TRBJ1-5
CDR3aa: CATSGQVLERSNQPQHF
CDR3nt: TGTGCCACCAGCGGGCAGGTTTTAGAAAGGAGCAATCAGCCCCAGCATTTT

v_gene: TRBV9
d_gene: .
abundance: .
j_gene: TRBJ2-2
CDR3aa: CASSVGSGFGDGELFF
CDR3nt: TGTGCCAGCAGCGTAGGGTCCGGGTTCGGGGACGGGGAGCTGTTTTTT

v_gene: TRBV7-2
d_gene: TRBD2
abundance: .
j_gene: TRBJ2-3
CDR3aa: CASSRRLAADTQYF
CDR3nt: TGTGCCAGCAGCCGTAGACTAGCGGCAGATACGCAGTATTTT

v_gene: TRBV9
d_gene: TRBD1
abundance: once
j_gene: TRBJ2-1
CDR3aa: CASSVSGQGAGNEQFF
CDR3nt: TGTGCCAGCAGCGTTTCGGGACAGGGGGCCGGGAATGAGCAGTTCTTC

v_gene: TRBV25-1
d_gene: .
abundance: .
j_gene: TRBJ2-1
CDR3aa: CASSDSRLTGTYNEQFF
CDR3nt: TGTGCCAGCAGTGATTCGAGATTGACAGGAACTTACAATGAGCAGTTCTTC

v_gene: TRBV12-5
d_gene: .
abundance: .
j_gene: TRBJ2-5
CDR3aa: CASGFVTQETQYF
CDR3nt: TGTGCTAGTGGTTTCGTGACACAAGAGACCCAGTACTTC

v_gene: TRBV18
d_gene: TRBD1
abundance: .
j_gene: TRBJ2-2
CDR3aa: CASSPSGTGYTGELFF
CDR3nt: TGTGCCAGCTCACCTTCCGGGACAGGGTACACCGGGGAGCTGTTTTTT